This T cell receptor beta chain was profiled in a study of blood T cell repertoires in COVID-19. Looking at the study overall: Sources were T cells, B-cell-depleted T cells, or PBMCs; the material itself was cDNA or gDNA.

Only in-frame clones appear in the TCRdb table, and some are missing; sequencing was by immunoSEQ multiplex PCR. The sample lists just under 30,000 clones; about 90% were seen once. The sequenced sample was peripheral blood. This TCR derives from a human donor with active COVID-19. The donor label of this sample is uncertain.

CDR3 residues: CASSLRGLPYYEQYF. The CDR3 bases are TGTGCCAGCAGCTTGAGGGGACTCCCTTATTACGAGCAGTACTTC. The chain has TRBV5-6 and TRBJ2-7; perhaps TRBD2 as D (6 bases). From germline, CDR1 is SGHDT and CDR2 YYEEEE. The CDR3 length is 15 residues. The ends were cut back, 1 base at V and 4 bases at J, with 15 bases in the middle.